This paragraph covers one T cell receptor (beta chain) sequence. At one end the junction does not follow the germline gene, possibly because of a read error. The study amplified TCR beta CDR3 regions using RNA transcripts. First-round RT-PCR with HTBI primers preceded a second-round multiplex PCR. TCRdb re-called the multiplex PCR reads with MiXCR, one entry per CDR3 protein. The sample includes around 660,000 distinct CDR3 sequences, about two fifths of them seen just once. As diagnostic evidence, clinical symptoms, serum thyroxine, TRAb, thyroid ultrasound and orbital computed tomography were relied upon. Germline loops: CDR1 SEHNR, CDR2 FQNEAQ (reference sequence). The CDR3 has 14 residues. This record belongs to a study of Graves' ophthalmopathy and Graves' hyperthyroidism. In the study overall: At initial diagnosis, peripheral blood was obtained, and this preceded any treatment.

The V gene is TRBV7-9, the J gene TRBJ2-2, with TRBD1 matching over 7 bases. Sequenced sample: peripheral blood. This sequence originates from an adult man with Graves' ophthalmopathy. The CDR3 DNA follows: TGCGCCAGCAGCCATCAACAGGGGTCCGGGGAGCTGTTTTTT. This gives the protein CASSHQQGSGELFF.